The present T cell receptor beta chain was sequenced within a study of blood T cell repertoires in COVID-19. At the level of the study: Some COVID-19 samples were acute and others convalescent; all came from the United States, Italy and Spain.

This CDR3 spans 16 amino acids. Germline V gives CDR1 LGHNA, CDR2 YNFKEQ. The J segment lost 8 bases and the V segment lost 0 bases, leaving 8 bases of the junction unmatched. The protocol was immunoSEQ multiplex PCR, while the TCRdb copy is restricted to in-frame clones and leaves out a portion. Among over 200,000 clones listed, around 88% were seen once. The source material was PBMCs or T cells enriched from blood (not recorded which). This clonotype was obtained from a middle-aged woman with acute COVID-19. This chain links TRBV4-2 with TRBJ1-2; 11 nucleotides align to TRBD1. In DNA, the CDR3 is TGTGCCAGCAGCCAAGAATTGGACAGGGGGCTGAGCGGCTACACCTTC. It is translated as CASSQELDRGLSGYTF.